This is a list of T cell receptor beta chains from one sample in a study of blood T cell repertoires in COVID-19. Clones were sequenced by immunoSEQ multiplex PCR, and TCRdb holds only the in-frame ones, with some missing. Here the sample spans some 250,000 clones, over 75% being singletons. The material sequenced was peripheral blood. Receptor source: an elderly woman with acute or convalescent COVID-19. Each CDR3 is given with its conserved first and last residue. D genes are given only for firm matches. Expanded clones are given a class, and other clones once, few, many or no size at all.

D gene | J gene | clone size | V gene | CDR3 protein | CDR3 DNA
TRBD1 | TRBJ1-5 | once | TRBV18 | CASSPGTGNQPQHF | TGTGCCAGCTCACCCGGGACAGGGAATCAGCCCCAGCATTTT
TRBD2 | TRBJ2-2 | - | TRBV5-1 | CASSWTSGGVGELFF | TGCGCCAGCAGTTGGACTAGCGGGGGCGTCGGGGAGCTGTTTTTT
- | TRBJ2-1 | - | TRBV4-2 | CASSHHGAYNEQFF | TGTGCCAGCAGCCATCACGGGGCCTACAATGAGCAGTTCTTC
TRBD1 | TRBJ1-2 | - | TRBV7-9 | CASSLVGTDYGYTF | TGTGCCAGCAGCTTAGTGGGGACAGACTATGGCTACACCTTC
TRBD1 | TRBJ1-5 | - | TRBV6-2/TRBV6-3 | CASSPGQGTNQPQHF | TGTGCCAGCAGTCCGGGACAGGGAACTAATCAGCCCCAGCATTTT
- | TRBJ1-1 | - | TRBV7-9 | CASSLGLTEAFF | TGTGCCAGCAGCTTAGGTCTTACTGAAGCTTTCTTT
TRBD1 | TRBJ2-7 | - | TRBV13 | CASSPGQGTYEQYF | TGTGCCAGCAGCCCAGGACAGGGAACCTACGAGCAGTACTTC
TRBD1 | TRBJ2-7 | - | TRBV28 | CASRTGTGGEQYF | TGTGCCAGCAGGACCGGGACAGGAGGCGAGCAGTACTTC
TRBD1 | TRBJ1-1 | - | TRBV6-5 | CASSSPGQGYGTEAFF | TGTGCCAGCAGTTCACCGGGACAGGGATATGGCACTGAAGCTTTCTTT
TRBD2 | TRBJ2-5 | - | TRBV2 | CASALTRTSGVETQYF | TGTGCCAGCGCCCTTACCCGGACTAGCGGGGTTGAGACCCAGTACTTC
- | TRBJ1-2 | - | TRBV19 | CASSIAGNTNYGYTF | TGTGCCAGTAGTATCGCCGGGAATACTAACTATGGCTACACCTTC
- | TRBJ1-4 | - | TRBV5-1 | CASNQGGADEKLFF | TGCGCCAGCAACCAAGGGGGGGCGGATGAAAAACTGTTTTTT
TRBD1 | TRBJ1-1 | few | TRBV6-5 | CASSLRTGYTEAFF | TGTGCCAGCAGTCTCCGGACAGGATACACTGAAGCTTTCTTT
TRBD1 | TRBJ2-5 | - | TRBV11-3 | CASSPRTGVPQETQYF | TGTGCCAGCAGCCCGCGGACAGGGGTCCCTCAAGAGACCCAGTACTTC
- | TRBJ1-2 | - | TRBV10-3 | CATLDRPGVDGYTF | TGTGCCACCTTGGACAGACCAGGGGTAGATGGCTACACCTTC
- | TRBJ2-7 | once | TRBV28 | CASALEYEQYF | TGTGCCAGCGCGTTAGAATACGAGCAGTACTTC
- | TRBJ1-4 | once | TRBV19 | CASSPQVKTTVLEKLFF | TGTGCCAGTAGTCCCCAAGTAAAGACAACGGTCCTCGAAAAACTGTTTTTT
TRBD1 | TRBJ1-1 | - | TRBV7-9 | CASSTSDREGTEAFF | TGTGCCAGCAGCACGTCGGACAGGGAGGGTACTGAAGCTTTCTTT
- | TRBJ1-3 | - | TRBV19 | CASSQMRASGNTIYF | TGTGCCAGTAGTCAGATGAGGGCCTCTGGAAACACCATATATTTT
- | TRBJ2-4 | - | TRBV11-2 | CASSLGANKNIQYF | TGTGCCAGCAGCTTGGGAGCAAACAAAAACATTCAGTACTTC
- | TRBJ2-3 | once | TRBV9 | CASTTLGGSLADTQYF | TGTGCCAGCACCACTCTTGGGGGGTCCCTGGCAGATACGCAGTATTTT
- | TRBJ1-4 | once | TRBV4-2 | CASSQDGGNEKLFF | TGTGCCAGCAGCCAAGATGGGGGGAATGAAAAACTGTTTTTT
TRBD1 | TRBJ1-5 | few | TRBV6-1 | CASSDDRDNQPQHF | TGTGCCAGCAGTGACGACAGGGACAATCAGCCCCAGCATTTT
TRBD1 | TRBJ1-6 | once | TRBV6-5 | CASEQGARNSPLHF | TGTGCCAGCGAACAGGGGGCTAGGAATTCACCCCTCCACTTT
TRBD1 | TRBJ1-2 | - | TRBV2 | CASSELAFSLKLGGPNYGYTF | TGTGCCAGCAGTGAATTGGCATTTAGTTTAAAATTAGGGGGCCCGAACTATGGCTACACCTTC
- | TRBJ1-5 | few | TRBV5-1 | CASSLAGDNQPQHF | TGCGCCAGCAGCTTGGCAGGGGACAATCAGCCCCAGCATTTT
TRBD2 | TRBJ2-3 | - | TRBV10-1 | CASSASSGIDTQYF | TGCGCCAGCAGTGCTTCTAGCGGGATTGACACGCAGTATTTT
- | TRBJ1-5 | - | TRBV7-2 | CASSLAAGYQPQHF | TGTGCCAGCAGCTTAGCTGCAGGGTATCAGCCCCAGCATTTT
TRBD1 | TRBJ1-5 | once | TRBV3-1/TRBV3-2 | CASSRTWTGGVGAQHF | TGTGCCAGCAGCCGTACTTGGACAGGGGGAGTGGGGGCCCAGCATTTT
- | TRBJ2-1 | - | TRBV27 | CASSSRQSTFYNEQFF | TGTGCCAGCAGTTCGAGACAGAGCACTTTTTACAATGAGCAGTTCTTC
TRBD1 | TRBJ2-2 | once | TRBV12-5 | CASGLAAGGAVGELFF | TGTGCTAGTGGTTTGGCCGCAGGGGGCGCGGTCGGGGAGCTGTTTTTT
TRBD1 | TRBJ1-3 | - | TRBV7-9 | CASSLPQGAGNTIYF | TGTGCCAGCAGCTTACCGCAGGGGGCTGGAAACACCATATATTTT
TRBD2 | TRBJ2-1 | many | TRBV7-2 | CASSSTGTNYNEQFF | TGTGCCAGCAGCTCTACCGGGACTAACTACAATGAGCAGTTCTTC
TRBD1 | TRBJ1-2 | few | TRBV2 | CASRIQGAGGYTF | TGTGCCAGCAGGATACAGGGGGCCGGTGGCTACACCTTC
- | TRBJ2-5 | - | TRBV3-1/TRBV3-2 | CASSQDGIYGETQYF | TGTGCCAGCAGCCAGGACGGGATCTATGGCGAGACCCAGTACTTC
- | TRBJ2-2 | - | TRBV27 | CASSFEWATGELFF | TGTGCCAGCAGTTTCGAATGGGCCACCGGGGAGCTGTTTTTT
- | TRBJ1-5 | - | TRBV18 | CASSPLGQIPNQPQHF | TGTGCCAGCTCACCCCTGGGGCAGATCCCCAATCAGCCCCAGCATTTT
TRBD1 | TRBJ1-2 | once | TRBV6-5 | CASSYSQGVSEHGYTF | TGTGCCAGCAGTTACTCCCAGGGGGTATCAGAGCATGGCTACACCTTC
TRBD1 | TRBJ2-7 | few | TRBV5-1 | CASSLSGTAPYEQYF | TGCGCCAGCAGCTTGTCCGGGACAGCTCCCTACGAGCAGTACTTC
TRBD1 | TRBJ2-5 | few | TRBV10-2 | CASVDRGGRTQYF | TGCGCCAGCGTGGACAGGGGAGGCCGCACCCAGTACTTC
- | TRBJ2-7 | - | TRBV6-1 | CASSNPQGSYEQYF | TGTGCCAGCAGTAACCCACAGGGCTCCTACGAGCAGTACTTC
TRBD1 | TRBJ2-1 | - | TRBV2 | CASFGQVSYNEQFF | TGTGCCAGCTTCGGACAGGTCTCCTACAATGAGCAGTTCTTC
TRBD1 | TRBJ1-1 | - | TRBV7-6 | CASSLPGQGGTEAFF | TGTGCCAGCAGCTTACCGGGACAGGGGGGGACTGAAGCTTTCTTT
TRBD2 | TRBJ2-1 | - | TRBV7-8 | CASSLRLAGANEQFF | TGTGCCAGCAGCTTAAGGCTAGCGGGAGCGAATGAGCAGTTCTTC
- | TRBJ2-3 | - | TRBV15 | CATSGQKGVGTDTQYF | TGTGCCACCAGCGGCCAAAAAGGGGTTGGCACAGATACGCAGTATTTT
- | TRBJ2-1 | - | TRBV19 | CASMARVGPYNEQFF | TGTGCCAGTATGGCCAGGGTGGGCCCCTACAATGAGCAGTTCTTC
TRBD2 | TRBJ2-5 | - | TRBV3-1/TRBV3-2 | CASSQMTSGGPGTQYF | TGTGCCAGCAGCCAAATGACTAGCGGGGGGCCGGGGACCCAGTACTTC
- | TRBJ2-4 | - | TRBV18 | CASSPQDRNIQYF | TGTGCCAGCTCACCCCAGGACAGAAACATTCAGTACTTC
TRBD2 | TRBJ2-3 | once | TRBV10-2 | CASSGTSGGSTDTQYF | TGCGCCAGCAGTGGGACTAGCGGGGGAAGCACAGATACGCAGTATTTT
- | TRBJ1-3 | - | TRBV5-1 | CASSLGSSLHSGNTIYF | TGCGCCAGCAGCTTGGGATCAAGTTTACACTCTGGAAACACCATATATTTT
TRBD2 | TRBJ2-1 | - | TRBV2 | CASDIAGGYNEQFF | TGTGCCAGCGATATAGCGGGGGGGTACAATGAGCAGTTCTTC
TRBD1 | TRBJ1-1 | - | TRBV28 | CASSFRTGYGTEAFF | TGTGCCAGCAGTTTCCGGACAGGTTACGGCACTGAAGCTTTCTTT
- | TRBJ2-7 | - | TRBV5-4 | CASSSGNRLAYEQYF | TGTGCCAGCAGCTCCGGAAACCGACTGGCCTACGAGCAGTACTTC
TRBD2 | TRBJ2-1 | - | TRBV5-6 | CASSLALRLAANEQFF | TGTGCCAGCAGCTTGGCACTAAGACTAGCGGCCAATGAGCAGTTCTTC
TRBD1 | TRBJ1-2 | - | TRBV7-2 | CASSPRGRDRHANNYGYTF | TGTGCCAGCAGCCCCCGGGGCCGGGACAGGCACGCTAACAACTATGGCTACACCTTC
- | TRBJ2-2 | - | TRBV16 | CASSQGRNTGELFF | TGTGCCAGCAGCCAAGGGCGGAACACCGGGGAGCTGTTTTTT
TRBD1 | TRBJ2-2 | - | TRBV19 | CASSMVRDRGRRTGELFF | TGTGCCAGTAGTATGGTGCGGGACAGGGGGCGTCGCACCGGGGAGCTGTTTTTT
TRBD1 | TRBJ2-5 | - | TRBV3-1/TRBV3-2 | CASSQDLGQTETQYF | TGTGCCAGCAGCCAAGATTTGGGACAGACAGAGACCCAGTACTTC
- | TRBJ2-1 | - | TRBV20-1 | CSASTSNEQFF | TGCAGTGCTAGCACGAGTAATGAGCAGTTCTTC
TRBD1 | TRBJ1-1 | - | TRBV3-1/TRBV3-2 | CASSPRQGRSEAFF | TGTGCCAGCAGCCCTCGACAGGGGAGGAGTGAAGCTTTCTTT